A single sample gave rise to the 10 T cell receptor beta chains below, sequenced in a study of shared clonotypes between healthy human individuals. TCRdb's table, derived via immunoSEQ multiplex PCR, lists solely in-frame clones and lacks some. The sample includes 2 million to 2.5 million clones, 80% to 95% of them seen just once. Sequenced input: naive CD4+ T cells from PBMCs. Sample subset: CD45RA+ positively selected. The receptor set was obtained from a man aged 18-30 years in good health. Some clones in this sample may be carry-over from other donors' samples.

This clone is a singleton in its sample. This chain uses TRBV6-4 with TRBJ1-3; D not certain. The CDR3 loop spans 16 amino acids. The germline V gene encodes CDR1 MRHNA and CDR2 SNTAGT. Trimming pared 2 bases from V and 3 bases from J, leaving 14 bases between. The CDR3, as DNA: TGTGCCAGCAGTGACACAACAGCTTCGGGTGGAAACACCATATATTTT. It yields the protein CASSDTTASGGNTIYF.

The rearrangement links TRBV5-4 to TRBJ2-7; 10 nucleotides agree with TRBD2. The CDR3 runs to 15 residues. The trim removed 3 bases at V and 3 bases at J, leaving 6 bases unmatched. From germline, CDR1 is SGHNT and CDR2 YYREEE (reference sequence). Written as DNA, the CDR3 is TGTGCCAGCAGCTCGACTAGCGGGCCGTTCTACGAGCAGTACTTC. It codes for CASSSTSGPFYEQYF.

The rearrangement links TRBV28 to TRBJ1-4; TRBD1 is a possible D gene (5 bases). CDR1 and CDR2 from the germline V gene are MDHEN and SYDVKM. Trimming removed 5 bases from V and 8 bases from J, with 15 bases in between. The CDR3 has 14 residues. The CDR3 sequence is CASSLWGLGEKLFF. The DNA for the CDR3 is TGTGCCAGCAGTCTTTGGGGGTTGGGGGAAAAACTGTTTTTT.

Regarding this clone: This CDR3 is also generated by other DNA sequences in the sample. The chain carries TRBV7-9 and TRBJ1-1; TRBD1 matches 8 bases. This CDR3 spans 14 amino acids. Germline V gives CDR1 SEHNR, CDR2 FQNEAQ (reference sequence). Trimming at V came to 3 bases and at J to 1 base, leaving 1 base not matched to a gene. CDR3 sequence (DNA): TGTGCCAGCAGCTTGGGACAGGCGAACACTGAAGCTTTCTTT. This translates into CASSLGQANTEAFF.

V and J are TRBV29-1 and TRBJ2-5; 7 bases map to TRBD1. This CDR3 contains 13 residues. CDR1 and CDR2 (germline): SQVTM, ANQGSEA. V trimming: 7 bases; J trimming: 1 base; junction bases outside the gene matches: 6. DNA of the CDR3: TGCAGCGGAGGGGGACAGACCCAAGAGACCCAGTACTTC. This gives the protein CSGGGQTQETQYF.

This clone was counted a single time. J is TRBJ1-1 and V is TRBV5-1; a weak D match, TRBD1 (5 bases). The V and J ends lost 7 bases and 0 bases respectively, with 13 bases between them. CDR3 length: 14 residues. The V gene's germline CDR1 is SGHRS and CDR2 YFSETQ. CDR3: CASGDQGLNTEAFF. The CDR3 nucleotides are TGCGCCAGCGGCGACCAGGGTTTGAACACTGAAGCTTTCTTT. The full variable domain, its missing parts supplied by reference TRBV5-1 and TRBJ1-1, is KAGVTQTPRYLIKTRGQQVTLSCSPISGHRSVSWYQQTPGQGLQFLFEYFSETQRNKGNFPGRFSGRQFSNSRSEMNVSTLELGDSALYLCASGDQGLNTEAFFGQGTRLTVV.

The rearrangement uses TRBV5-1 and TRBJ2-2; maybe TRBD2 (5 bases). V lost 4 bases and J lost 8, with 15 bases in between. There are 14 residues in the CDR3. Germline V gene sequence: CDR1 SGHRS, CDR2 YFSETQ. The CDR3 nucleotides read TGCGCCAGCAGCGGAAAGACTGGGAGTGGGGAGCTGTTTTTT. Translating gives CASSGKTGSGELFF. Full variable domain (rest looked up from reference TRBV5-1 and TRBJ2-2): KAGVTQTPRYLIKTRGQQVTLSCSPISGHRSVSWYQQTPGQGLQFLFEYFSETQRNKGNFPGRFSGRQFSNSRSEMNVSTLELGDSALYLCASSGKTGSGELFFGEGSRLTVL.

This chain connects TRBV18 to TRBJ1-1, with a weak D call TRBD1 (6 bases). The CDR3 is 15 amino acids. The ends were cut back, 1 base at V and 3 bases at J, with 12 bases in the middle. Looked up from germline, CDR1 is KGHSH and CDR2 is LQKENI. Here the CDR3 DNA reads TGTGCCAGCTCACCACGGGCAGGGGCGGACACTGAAGCTTTCTTT. Translating it yields CASSPRAGADTEAFF.

The DNA for the CDR3 is TGTGCCAGCCCGCCTCCCCAGGGGCAGGGGGATGGCTACACCTTC. Translating it yields CASPPPQGQGDGYTF. The chain uses TRBV5-8 and TRBJ1-2, with 7 bases aligning to TRBD1. Germline V gene sequence: CDR1 SGHTS, CDR2 YDEGEE. CDR3 length: 15 residues. With 7 bases clipped from V and 6 bases from J, the junction kept 15 bases outside the gene matches.

Remarks on this clone: The sample holds other DNA sequences that translate to the same CDR3. This chain uses TRBV5-1 with TRBJ2-7, with D maybe TRBD2 (6 bases). This CDR3 comprises 13 residues. Trimming pared 1 base from V and 5 bases from J, leaving 10 bases between. The germline gives CDR1 SGHRS, CDR2 YFSETQ. Written as DNA, the CDR3 is TGCGCCAGCAGCTTGTCTGGCGGGAACGAGCAGTACTTC. This translates into CASSLSGGNEQYF.